This entry lists 8 T cell receptor beta chains sequenced from one sample in a study of blood T cell repertoires in COVID-19. The repertoire was sequenced with immunoSEQ multiplex PCR; TCRdb's copy has only in-frame clones and lacks some. The sample has approximately 180,000 clones; about 87% are singletons. Material for sequencing was peripheral blood. Every receptor here comes from a woman aged 50 to 60 with acute or convalescent COVID-19.

The chain links TRBV5-3 to TRBJ1-1; D remains ambiguous. TRBV5-3 is an ORF, with its function uncertain. This CDR3 has 16 amino acids. Trimming shortened V by 3 bases and J by 0 bases, and 15 bases separated the two germline ends. The CDR3 reads CARSSRKDFMNTEAFF. CDR3 DNA: TGTGCCAGAAGCTCCCGCAAGGACTTCATGAACACTGAAGCTTTCTTT.

The chain joins TRBV5-5 to TRBJ2-3; 10 bases are a match to TRBD2. The CDR3 has 14 residues. Germline values: CDR1 SGHKS, CDR2 YYEKEE (reference sequence). V lost 4 bases, J lost 5 bases, and 4 bases stayed unmatched. The CDR3 reads CASSRRTSGDTQYF. The CDR3, as DNA: TGTGCCAGCAGCCGGAGGACTAGCGGAGATACGCAGTATTTT.

The V and J genes are TRBV19 and TRBJ2-5; D is unresolved. The length of the CDR3 is 13 residues. Germline V gene data show CDR1 as LNHDA and CDR2 as SQIVND (reference sequence). Trimming took off 4 bases at V and 5 bases at J, with 11 bases between the two ends. The CDR3 region is CASSRQQTETQYF. In DNA, the CDR3 is TGTGCCAGTAGTAGGCAACAGACGGAGACCCAGTACTTC.

The chain joins TRBV5-6 to TRBJ2-7; tentative D call: TRBD2 (5 bases). V shed 0 bases and J shed 7 bases, with 8 bases lying between them. The germline V gene encodes CDR1 SGHDT and CDR2 YYEEEE. This CDR3 is built from 12 residues. The chain's CDR3 is CASSLGPGEQYF. DNA for the CDR3: TGTGCCAGCAGCTTGGGGCCGGGGGAGCAGTACTTC.

This chain uses TRBV7-8 with TRBJ2-3, with 7 bases aligning to TRBD1. In germline, CDR1 is SGHVS, CDR2 FQNEAQ. With 5 bases clipped from V and 6 bases from J, the junction kept 11 bases outside the gene matches. There are 15 residues in the CDR3. The CDR3 DNA reads TGTGCCAGCAGCGGGGACAGAGGATCCCTGGATACGCAGTATTTT. This sequence encodes CASSGDRGSLDTQYF. Looking up the rest from reference TRBV7-8 and TRBJ2-3 gives the full variable domain: GAGVSQSPRYKVAKRGQDVALRCDPISGHVSLFWYQQALGQGPEFLTYFQNEAQLDKSGLPSDRFFAERPEGSVSTLKIQRTQQEDSAVYLCASSGDRGSLDTQYFGPGTRLTVL.

On this clone itself: Within the sample, other DNA sequences also encode this same CDR3. V and J are TRBV18 and TRBJ1-2, with a weak D call TRBD1 (5 bases). V was cut by 0 bases and J by 5 bases, with 7 bases left in between. The germline V gene has CDR1 KGHSH and CDR2 LQKENI. This CDR3 has 13 residues. The CDR3 is CASSPPGGYGYTF. The CDR3 region has the DNA TGTGCCAGCTCACCACCCGGGGGGTATGGCTACACCTTC.

The rearrangement links TRBV7-8 to TRBJ2-1; 11 bases match TRBD2. CDR1 and CDR2 from the germline V gene are SGHVS and FQNEAQ. This CDR3 is built from 15 residues. V shed 5 bases and J 3 bases; nucleotides not matched to a gene: 3. The CDR3 coding sequence is TGTGCCAGCAGCGCGACTAGCGGGGTCTACAATGAGCAGTTCTTC. Translating gives CASSATSGVYNEQFF.

This clone occurred many times. The chain joins TRBV13 to TRBJ1-2; 12 nucleotides agree with TRBD1. The trim removed 4 bases at V and 8 bases at J, leaving 23 bases unmatched. Germline-derived CDR1 and CDR2 are PRHDT and FYEKMQ (reference sequence). The length of the CDR3 is 20 residues. In DNA, the CDR3 is TGTGCCAGCAGCTCGTATCTTATTGGGACAGGGGGCTTGAATTCCAAAGGCTACACCTTC. It is translated as CASSSYLIGTGGLNSKGYTF.